This T cell receptor beta chain was sequenced during a study of a mutant IDH1 vaccine in newly diagnosed glioma. The CDR3 has 15 residues. Germline values: CDR1 LGHNT, CDR2 FRNRAP. The germline V and J ends were trimmed by 6 bases and 7 bases, with 19 bases remaining between them. This sample's time point: week 5, during vaccination. Mutant IDH1 20-mer peptide, at 300 ug, made up each vaccine dose, with topical imiquimod. A single count supports this clone. As yet, its antigen is unknown. Using immunoSEQ multiplex PCR, the repertoire was profiled, and TCRdb retains in-frame clones only, with some absent. The top ten clones hold roughly a tenth of a sample with more than 25,000 clones, 60% to 80% of them seen once.

The sequences come from PBMCs, collected from a glioma patient whose treatment included an IDH1 peptide vaccine. The gene calls are TRBV12-5 and TRBJ1-3; D call uncertain. The TCR sequence derives from a man aged 40-55 years with glioma. CDR3 amino acids: CASGGGIESFNTIYF. The DNA of the CDR3 is TGTGCTAGTGGGGGAGGGATTGAAAGTTTCAACACCATATATTTT.